Below are 25 T cell receptor beta chains sequenced from a single sample in a study of blood T cells in healthy people across ages. With a J-beta primer mix and a sample-barcoded 5' primer, a second PCR ran about 6 to 11 cycles. Using its own MiXCR run on the 5' RACE reads, TCRdb lists one record per CDR3 protein. The sample contains 750,000 to 850,000 distinct CDR3 sequences, 25% of which appear only once. These same records also appear under a second study, on T cells of mothers and their children.

What was sequenced was blood. These receptors were taken from a boy aged 5-17 years in good health.

The rearrangement joins TRBV3-1 to TRBJ1-2; D is perhaps TRBD1 (5 bases). The germline V gene encodes CDR1 LGHDT and CDR2 YNNKEL (reference sequence). The CDR3 runs 16 residues. With 0 bases removed from V and 0 bases from J, the gap between germline ends came to 11 bases. In nucleotides, the CDR3 is TGTGCCAGCAGCCAAGAGTCGGGGCTGACTAACTATGGCTACACCTTC. Translating gives CASSQESGLTNYGYTF.

This clonotype was counted between two and nine times. The J gene is TRBJ1-1, the V gene TRBV23-1, with D possibly being TRBD1 (6 bases). TRBV23-1 is identified as an open reading frame with a role that is uncertain. The CDR3 is made up of 8 amino acids. The V and J ends lost 8 bases and 12 bases respectively, with 7 bases between them. The CDR3 spells CASRDTFF. CDR3 in DNA: TGCGCCAGCCGGGACACTTTCTTT.

The chain has TRBV4-1 and TRBJ2-7; 8 bases line up with TRBD1. Germline V CDR1 and CDR2: MGHRA, YSYEKL. With 3 bases clipped from V and 1 base from J, the junction kept 8 bases outside the gene matches. CDR3 length equals 16 residues. The CDR3 reads CASSQGGQGFSYEQYF. CDR3 nucleotide sequence: TGCGCCAGCAGCCAGGGAGGACAGGGCTTTTCCTACGAGCAGTACTTC.

This clonotype has only a few counts. The chain has TRBV25-1 and TRBJ1-1; D is possibly TRBD1 (5 bases). The CDR3 totals 15 residues. Deletions cut 5 bases from V and 4 bases from J, with 17 bases between. Germline values: CDR1 MGHDK, CDR2 SYGVNS. The CDR3 nucleotides read TGTGCCAGCAGTACTTCCGGACCGGGGGGCACTGAAGCTTTCTTT. Encoded protein: CASSTSGPGGTEAFF.

The rearrangement links TRBV20-1 to TRBJ2-5; TRBD2 is a possible D gene (5 bases). Germline V gene data show CDR1 as DFQATT and CDR2 as SNEGSKA (reference sequence). V was shortened by 7 bases and J by 5 bases, with 11 bases between the two germline ends. There are 11 residues in the CDR3. CDR3: CSVRRGETQYF. The CDR3 coding sequence is TGCAGTGTCCGACGCGGGGAGACCCAGTACTTC.

This clonotype has a handful of counts. The V call is TRBV20-1, the J call TRBJ2-5; D is possibly TRBD2 (5 bases). V was shortened by 3 bases and J by 11 bases, with 19 bases between the two germline ends. This CDR3 is 13 amino acids long. Germline CDR1 and CDR2: DFQATT and SNEGSKA (reference sequence). The CDR3 is CSARVQVVGEQYF. The CDR3 nucleotides read TGCAGTGCTAGGGTACAAGTGGTTGGGGAGCAGTACTTC.

This clonotype was found a few times. The rearrangement links TRBV6-1 to TRBJ2-2; D might be TRBD1 or TRBD2, each matching 6 bases. Germline values: CDR1 MNHNS, CDR2 SASEGT. Trimming removed 1 base from V and 4 bases from J, with 10 bases in between. CDR3 size: 15 residues. CDR3 coding DNA: TGTGCCAGCAGTGAAGTGGGGGGCGGCACCGGGGAGCTGTTTTTT. Its translation: CASSEVGGGTGELFF.

About this clonotype itself: The conserved phenylalanine or tryptophan is not found at the CDR3 terminus, so this likely reflects a read error. The genes are TRBV10-3 and TRBJ1-6, with 7 bases aligning to TRBD1. This CDR3 is built from 14 residues. J was trimmed by 5 bases and V by 6 bases; bases with no gene match: 4. Per the germline V gene, CDR1 is ENHRY and CDR2 is SYGVKD. The CDR3 loop reads CAIRDGTDNSPLHL. The CDR3 bases are TGTGCCATCAGGGATGGGACAGATAATTCACCCCTCCACCTT.

The chain has TRBV27 and TRBJ2-5, with 8 bases that match TRBD1. The J call may not be correct, given that the DNA end is closer to TRBJ2-7. The CDR3 contains 12 residues. CDR1 and CDR2 (germline): MNHEY, SMNVEV (reference sequence). The CDR3 here is CASGQGEYEQYF. CDR3 nucleotides: TGTGCCAGTGGACAGGGTGAATACGAGCAGTACTTC.

This clonotype has just a few counts. The chain links TRBV2 to TRBJ2-7; D is possibly TRBD1 (6 bases). The CDR3 covers 13 residues. CDR1 and CDR2 from the germline V gene are SNHLY and FYNNEI. V lost 3 bases and J 5 bases, leaving 11 bases between the germline ends. CDR3 sequence: CASSDRGVDEQYF. The CDR3 region has the DNA TGTGCCAGCAGTGACAGGGGAGTCGACGAGCAGTACTTC.

This clonotype was seen more than once but under ten times. This chain connects TRBV27 to TRBJ1-1, with TRBD1 as a possible D gene (6 bases). V dropped 6 bases and J dropped 3 bases, with 17 bases sitting between them. The germline V gene has CDR1 MNHEY and CDR2 SMNVEV (reference sequence). This CDR3 is built from 15 residues. The CDR3 region has the DNA TGTGCCAGCAGAATAGGGGGTGTCGGGTACACTGAAGCTTTCTTT. The encoded protein is CASRIGGVGYTEAFF.

The rearrangement links TRBV12-3 or TRBV12-4 to TRBJ2-5, with 9 bases identical to TRBD1. The better agreement between TRBJ2-1 and the DNA end casts doubt on the J call. The CDR3 sequence is 17 residues long. CDR3 nucleotide sequence: TGTGCCAGCAGTTACAGGGGGCTGGGCGGGAGTTTGTATGAGCAGTTCTTC. It yields the protein CASSYRGLGGSLYEQFF.

This chain uses TRBV4-3 with TRBJ2-2; TRBD2 matches 8 bases. Germline V lookup: CDR1 LGHNA, CDR2 YSLEER. V lost 0 bases and J lost 6; bases outside the gene matches: 12. CDR3 length equals 18 residues. In DNA, the CDR3 is TGCGCCAGCAGCCAAGATAGTTACGGGGGGGCCTTTGCCGGGGAGCTGTTTTTT. It encodes CASSQDSYGGAFAGELFF.

The chain uses TRBV12-3 or TRBV12-4 and TRBJ1-2; a weak D match, TRBD1 (5 bases). The CDR3 totals 16 residues. Trimming took off 0 bases at V and 2 bases at J, with 13 bases between the two ends. DNA for the CDR3: TGTGCCAGCAGTTTAGCTCAGGGCGGGCAAAACTATGGCTACACCTTC. This sequence encodes CASSLAQGGQNYGYTF.

This sequence joins TRBV5-6 and TRBJ1-2; weak D call: TRBD1 (5 bases). The V and J ends lost 4 bases and 3 bases respectively, with 13 bases between them. Germline V gives CDR1 SGHDT, CDR2 YYEEEE. The CDR3 length is 14 residues. The CDR3 sequence: CASSPDSLDYGYTF. The CDR3 coding sequence is TGTGCCAGCAGCCCAGACAGTTTGGACTATGGCTACACCTTC.

This clonotype was observed a few times. Being one base from a much bigger clone, this may be a read error. This chain joins TRBV4-3 and TRBJ1-2; 12 bases match TRBD1. CDR3 size: 16 residues. Unmatched junction bases numbered 5, after V lost 0 bases and J lost 6 bases. The germline CDR1 and CDR2 sequences are LGHNA and YSLEER. This CDR3 is CASSQESGTGGHGYTF. The CDR3, as DNA: TGCGCCAGCAGCCAAGAGTCCGGGACAGGGGGCCATGGCTACACCTTC.

This clonotype was observed a handful of times. This chain joins TRBV7-8 and TRBJ2-1; D assignment may be TRBD1 or TRBD2 (5 bases each). The V gene's germline CDR1 is SGHVS and CDR2 FQNEAQ. This CDR3 is 15 amino acids long. The V end was cut by 1 base, the J end by 6 bases, with 13 bases between. The CDR3 DNA reads TGTGCCAGCAGCTTAGTAGGGACGAGGCGCAATGAGCAGTTCTTC. It is translated as CASSLVGTRRNEQFF.

The chain links TRBV29-1 to TRBJ1-4; the match to TRBD1 covers 10 bases. The CDR3 covers 14 residues. CDR1 and CDR2 (germline): SQVTM, ANQGSEA. Trimming removed 7 bases from V and 8 bases from J; junction bases left unmatched: 10. CDR3 region: CSGLTGGSGEKLFF. In nucleotides, the CDR3 is TGCAGCGGCCTGACAGGGGGCTCAGGGGAAAAACTGTTTTTT.

In its sample, this clonotype was seen a few times. V gene TRBV4-2 combines with J gene TRBJ2-6; no clear D. This CDR3 spans 17 amino acids. Looked up from germline, CDR1 is LGHNA and CDR2 is YNFKEQ. Trimming stripped 1 base from V and 0 bases from J, with 10 bases between. The CDR3 DNA reads as TGTGCCAGCAGCCAAGTTGGGTCCATCTCTGGGGCCAACGTCCTGACTTTC. It is translated as CASSQVGSISGANVLTF.

V and J are TRBV7-9 and TRBJ2-1; D unclear. This CDR3 spans 13 amino acids. CDR1 is SEHNR and CDR2 is FQNEAQ in the germline V gene (reference sequence). V was pared by 8 bases and J by 2 bases, with 10 bases between. CDR3 region: CASSRSAYNEQFF. The DNA for the CDR3 is TGTGCCAGCTCCAGGTCGGCCTACAATGAGCAGTTCTTC.

This chain connects TRBV20-1 to TRBJ2-3; 7 nucleotides agree with TRBD2. Trimming removed 1 base from V and 1 base from J; junction bases left unmatched: 14. The CDR3 length is 18 residues. CDR1 is DFQATT, CDR2 SNEGSKA, per germline (reference sequence). CDR3 protein: CSARAFAGEFRGTDTQYF. CDR3 sequence (DNA): TGCAGTGCTAGAGCTTTTGCGGGGGAGTTCCGTGGCACAGATACGCAGTATTTT.

The chain combines TRBV7-8 with TRBJ1-2; D is unresolved. CDR1 SGHVS and CDR2 FQNEAQ come from the germline V gene. V was pared by 1 base and J by 7 bases, with 16 bases between. The CDR3 length is 15 residues. In DNA, the CDR3 is TGTGCCAGCAGCTTAGTCGGTCCGGCAGGCGGTGGCTACACCTTC. Encoded protein: CASSLVGPAGGGYTF.

The chain recombines TRBV12-3 or TRBV12-4 with TRBJ2-5; possible D gene TRBD1, 6 bases. V lost 4 bases and J 5 bases, leaving 14 bases between the germline ends. The CDR3 is 14 residues long. CDR3 protein: CASSSETGGETQYF. For the CDR3, the DNA is TGTGCCAGCAGTTCAGAGACAGGCGGGGAGACCCAGTACTTC.

This clonotype has just a few counts. The rearrangement joins TRBV11-1 to TRBJ1-1; no firm D call. V lost 7 bases and J 6 bases, leaving 12 bases between the germline ends. This CDR3 has 12 residues. Germline V CDR1 and CDR2: SGHAT, FQDESV (reference sequence). DNA for the CDR3: TGTGCCAGCACCTCCGGTCCGGCTGAAGCTTTCTTT. Its translation is CASTSGPAEAFF. Filled out from reference TRBV11-1 and TRBJ1-1, the complete variable domain reads EAEVAQSPRYKITEKSQAVAFWCDPISGHATLYWYRQILGQGPELLVQFQDESVVDDSQLPKDRFSAERLKGVDSTLKIQPAELGDSAMYLCASTSGPAEAFFGQGTRLTVV.

To note about this clonotype: At one end the junction does not follow the germline gene, possibly because of a read error. The V gene is TRBV5-1, the J gene TRBJ2-3, with no clear D. Germline CDR1 SGHRS, CDR2 YFSETQ. This CDR3 has 13 amino acids. The CDR3 spells CASSSGPTDTQYF. The CDR3 bases are TGTGCCAGCAGTTCCGGCCCAACAGATACGCAGTATTTT.